The 9 T cell receptor beta chains listed next were all sequenced from one sample in a study of cytomegalovirus exposure and HLA in healthy donors. The assay was immunoSEQ multiplex PCR, and TCRdb's table has in-frame clones only and misses some. The sample holds over 150,000 clones, more than 65% seen once. Sequenced sample: PBMCs. These receptor sequences come from a woman aged 25 to 39 in good health and CMV-seropositive.

This sequence joins TRBV9 and TRBJ2-1; D might be TRBD1 (5 bases). V lost 0 bases, J lost 4 bases, and 14 bases lay in between. The CDR3 is 16 residues long. Germline V CDR1 and CDR2: SGDLS, YYNGEE. In DNA form, the CDR3 reads TGTGCCAGCAGCGTAGCCCTACCTGGGGCTTACAATGAGCAGTTCTTC. Its protein is CASSVALPGAYNEQFF. Together with reference TRBV9 and TRBJ2-1, the CDR3 gives the full variable domain: DSGVTQTPKHLITATGQRVTLRCSPRSGDLSVYWYQQSLDQGLQFLIQYYNGEERAKGNILERFSAQQFPDLHSELNLSSLELGDSALYFCASSVALPGAYNEQFFGPGTRLTVL.

V and J are TRBV9 and TRBJ1-2; TRBD1 matches 10 bases. The trim removed 4 bases at V and 7 bases at J, leaving 13 bases unmatched. The germline CDR1 and CDR2 sequences are SGDLS and YYNGEE. This CDR3 comprises 16 residues. CDR3 region: CASSPRGTGAPSGYTF. The CDR3, as DNA: TGTGCCAGCAGCCCGAGAGGGACAGGGGCTCCCAGTGGCTACACCTTC.

This clone appeared once. The J gene is TRBJ1-5, the V gene TRBV2, with 9 nucleotides matching TRBD1. After removal of 6 bases from V and 4 bases from J, the junction contained 7 bases not matched to a gene. Germline V gene data show CDR1 as SNHLY and CDR2 as FYNNEI. The CDR3 has 15 amino acids. The CDR3 here is CASRRGQGKNQPQHF. The CDR3 region has the DNA TGTGCCAGCAGGAGGGGACAGGGTAAGAATCAGCCCCAGCATTTT.

The chain employs TRBV10-2 and TRBJ2-7; 11 bases match TRBD2. The ends lost 3 bases at V and 7 bases at J; junction bases unmatched: 8. The CDR3 consists of 15 residues. CDR1 and CDR2 (germline): WSHSY, SAAADI. In nucleotides, the CDR3 is TGCGCCAGCAGTGATCGGACTAGCGGGCCCTTAGAGCAGTACTTC. Translated, it gives CASSDRTSGPLEQYF.

As to this clone: Other DNA sequences of this sample code for an identical CDR3. This sequence joins TRBV5-1 and TRBJ1-1, with a weak D call TRBD1 (5 bases). This CDR3 is built from 14 residues. The V end lost 0 bases, the J end lost 4 bases, and 10 bases lay between the germline ends. Germline V CDR1 and CDR2: SGHRS, YFSETQ. CDR3 in amino acids: CASSLASGGTEAFF. The CDR3, as DNA: TGCGCCAGCAGCTTGGCCTCCGGGGGCACTGAAGCTTTCTTT. Filled out from reference TRBV5-1 and TRBJ1-1, the complete variable domain reads KAGVTQTPRYLIKTRGQQVTLSCSPISGHRSVSWYQQTPGQGLQFLFEYFSETQRNKGNFPGRFSGRQFSNSRSEMNVSTLELGDSALYLCASSLASGGTEAFFGQGTRLTVV.

The rearrangement links TRBV9 to TRBJ1-2, with a possible D match to TRBD1 (6 bases). Per the germline V gene, CDR1 is SGDLS and CDR2 is YYNGEE. Trimming took 4 bases from V and 4 from J, leaving 14 bases between them. This CDR3 contains 14 residues. The CDR3 bases are TGTGCCAGCAGCCCACAGGGATTGGGCTATGGCTACACCTTC. Translation gives CASSPQGLGYGYTF.

The chain couples TRBV15 to TRBJ1-3; D not resolved. The V gene lost 0 bases and the J gene lost 0 bases, with 6 bases spanning the gap. Looked up from germline, CDR1 is LNHNV and CDR2 is YYDKDF (reference sequence). The CDR3 is made up of 15 amino acids. CDR3 nucleotide sequence: TGTGCCACCAGCAGAGAGAGTCGCTCTGGAAACACCATATATTTT. Protein: CATSRESRSGNTIYF.

The V and J genes are TRBV29-1 and TRBJ2-7; TRBD1 matches at 12 bases. V was clipped by 7 bases and J by 6 bases; unmatched bases: 13. The CDR3 has 15 residues. CDR1 is SQVTM, CDR2 ANQGSEA, per germline. The CDR3 sequence is CSAANPGQGAVEQYF. The DNA of the CDR3 is TGCAGCGCCGCTAATCCGGGACAGGGGGCGGTCGAGCAGTACTTC.

The chain employs TRBV11-2 and TRBJ2-7; possibly TRBD2 for D (5 bases). The CDR3 is 16 amino acids. Looked up from germline, CDR1 is SGHAT and CDR2 is FQNNGV. Trimming shortened V by 4 bases and J by 3 bases, and 19 bases separated the two germline ends. The DNA for the CDR3 is TGTGCCAGCAGCTACCCGCTATCCGGGGATTACTACGAGCAGTACTTC. Translated: CASSYPLSGDYYEQYF.